These 32 T cell receptor beta chains came from one sample sequenced in a study of control samples from healthy donors and cancer patients. Repertoires were generated with immunoSEQ multiplex PCR, while TCRdb's copy carries only in-frame clones and drops some. The sample consists of some 140,000 clones, 70% to 90% of them appearing once. Sequencing was carried out using blood. The source is a woman under 40 in good health.

V gene TRBV5-6 combines with J gene TRBJ1-1; maybe TRBD1 (6 bases). CDR1 is SGHDT, CDR2 YYEEEE, per germline. Between the trimmed V and J ends, which lost 3 bases and 5 bases, there was a span of 14 bases. The CDR3 is 14 amino acids. The DNA of the CDR3 is TGTGCCAGCAGCTGGGGGCCGGGGACAACTGAAGCTTTCTTT. As protein: CASSWGPGTTEAFF.

The genes are TRBV28 and TRBJ2-1, with D possibly being TRBD2 (5 bases). V was shortened by 4 bases and J by 4 bases, with 14 bases between the two germline ends. Germline CDR1 is MDHEN and CDR2 is SYDVKM. The CDR3 is made up of 15 amino acids. The CDR3 DNA reads TGTGCCAGCAGTTCGGTAAGGAGGCCGTACAATGAGCAGTTCTTC. Its protein product is CASSSVRRPYNEQFF.

This chain connects TRBV4-1 to TRBJ2-7; D gene ambiguous. CDR3 size: 14 residues. The V end was cut by 0 bases, the J end by 4 bases, with 10 bases between. CDR1 and CDR2 (germline): MGHRA, YSYEKL. Here the CDR3 DNA reads TGCGCCAGCAGCCAAGAGGGTCCGGGTTACGAGCAGTACTTC. Translation gives CASSQEGPGYEQYF.

This rearrangement joins TRBV12-2 to TRBJ2-5; TRBD1 is the table's D call and was not checked against the DNA. TRBV12-2 is annotated as a pseudogene. This CDR3 has 17 residues. The CDR3 region is CASRLASHRAGKETQYF. CDR3 DNA sequence: TGTGCAAGTCGCTTAGCGTCCCACAGGGCCGGAAAAGAGACCCAGTACTTC.

The chain carries TRBV5-1 and TRBJ1-1; D is unclear. Germline assignment: CDR1 SGHRS and CDR2 YFSETQ. The CDR3 totals 13 residues. Trimming took 6 bases from V and 1 from J, leaving 10 bases between them. The CDR3 sequence: CASTDWENTEAFF. The CDR3 DNA sequence: TGCGCCAGCACCGACTGGGAGAACACTGAAGCTTTCTTT.

This clone showed up just once. The chain combines TRBV5-1 with TRBJ1-2; 8 nucleotides match TRBD1. V lost 4 bases to trimming and J lost 2 bases; unmatched junction nucleotides: 7. Germline V gives CDR1 SGHRS, CDR2 YFSETQ. The CDR3 has 15 residues. CDR3 in amino acids: CASSPAWTGNYGYTF. The CDR3 DNA is TGCGCCAGCAGCCCAGCGTGGACAGGGAACTATGGCTACACCTTC.

The V and J genes are TRBV9 and TRBJ1-4; D gene unclear. This CDR3 region has 14 residues. Germline V gives CDR1 SGDLS, CDR2 YYNGEE. Trimming took 3 bases from V and 7 from J, leaving 13 bases between them. The CDR3 DNA reads as TGTGCCAGCAGCGCCGCGTGGGGTCCTGAAAAACTGTTTTTT. Protein: CASSAAWGPEKLFF.

The chain uses TRBV6-5 and TRBJ1-5; perhaps TRBD1 as D (5 bases). V was pared by 7 bases and J by 5 bases, with 15 bases between. This CDR3 is built from 14 residues. Per germline, CDR1 MNHEY and CDR2 SVGAGI. This chain's CDR3 is CASKLQEADQPQHF. The CDR3 coding sequence is TGTGCCAGCAAGCTACAGGAGGCTGATCAGCCCCAGCATTTT.

The chain has TRBV9 and TRBJ2-1; 12 nucleotides agree with TRBD2. The CDR3 extends over 18 amino acids. Per germline, CDR1 SGDLS and CDR2 YYNGEE. V lost 4 bases and J lost 9; bases outside the gene matches: 17. This CDR3 reads CASSTDPFSSGRASEQFF. CDR3 DNA sequence: TGTGCCAGCAGCACCGACCCCTTTTCTAGCGGGAGGGCCAGTGAGCAGTTCTTC.

This clone was seen once. The chain has TRBV5-1 and TRBJ2-5; 10 nucleotides match TRBD1. From germline, CDR1 is SGHRS and CDR2 YFSETQ. V shed 4 bases, J shed 1 base, and the junction held 7 bases outside the gene matches. The CDR3 totals 16 residues. CDR3 DNA sequence: TGCGCCAGCAGCAGATCCGGGACAGGGGCCCAAGAGACCCAGTACTTC. Protein product: CASSRSGTGAQETQYF.

V usage is TRBV7-3 and J usage is TRBJ2-5; 12 nucleotides match TRBD2. CDR1 is SGHTA and CDR2 is FQGTGA in the germline V gene. This CDR3 is built from 18 residues. Germline trimming cut 2 bases from V and 4 bases from J; bases unmatched to any gene: 11. The CDR3 spells CASSLVRLAGGLGETQYF. CDR3 sequence (DNA): TGTGCCAGCAGCTTAGTACGGCTAGCGGGAGGGCTAGGAGAGACCCAGTACTTC.

V usage is TRBV5-5 and J usage is TRBJ1-2, with 9 positions matching TRBD1. CDR3 length: 14 amino acids. Germline values: CDR1 SGHKS, CDR2 YYEKEE (reference sequence). With 2 bases clipped from V and 7 bases from J, the junction kept 6 bases outside the gene matches. CDR3 sequence (DNA): TGTGCCAGCAGCTTACAGGGGGCGCAGGGTGGCTACACCTTC. Translation gives CASSLQGAQGGYTF.

The V gene is TRBV7-8, the J gene TRBJ1-1; D is unresolved. In germline, CDR1 is SGHVS, CDR2 FQNEAQ. The CDR3 runs to 15 residues. Trimming removed 1 base from V and 2 bases from J, with 11 bases in between. The CDR3 coding sequence is TGTGCCAGCAGCTTAGTAGCAGAATATAACACTGAAGCTTTCTTT. This translates into CASSLVAEYNTEAFF.

V and J are TRBV28 and TRBJ1-4; perhaps TRBD1 as D (5 bases). This CDR3 has 14 amino acids. Trimming shortened V by 3 bases and J by 7 bases, and 12 bases separated the two germline ends. Per germline, CDR1 MDHEN and CDR2 SYDVKM. The DNA for the CDR3 is TGTGCCAGCAGTTTGATGGGGGGTGGTGAAAAACTGTTTTTT. Protein: CASSLMGGGEKLFF.

This clone was seen a few times. V is TRBV6-5 and J is TRBJ2-5; perhaps TRBD2 as D (6 bases). Trimming took off 6 bases at V and 5 bases at J, with 19 bases between the two ends. Per germline, CDR1 MNHEY and CDR2 SVGAGI. The CDR3 length is 15 residues. The CDR3 sequence is CASSSPVGSGETQYF. DNA of the CDR3: TGTGCCAGCAGCTCCCCCGTGGGGAGCGGGGAGACCCAGTACTTC.

The J gene is TRBJ2-1, the V gene TRBV24-1; 9 bases fit TRBD1. With V trimmed by 4 bases and J by 6 bases, 6 bases remained unmatched. This CDR3 region has 15 residues. Looked up from germline, CDR1 is KGHDR and CDR2 is SFDVKD. CDR3 in amino acids: CATSEEQGAGNEQFF. CDR3 DNA: TGTGCCACCAGTGAGGAACAGGGGGCCGGCAATGAGCAGTTCTTC.

V and J are TRBV6-1 and TRBJ2-2; tentatively, D is TRBD1 (5 bases). CDR3 size: 13 residues. Between the trimmed V and J ends, which lost 2 bases and 6 bases, there was a span of 7 bases. The germline V gene has CDR1 MNHNS and CDR2 SASEGT. The CDR3 sequence is CASSEFRAGELFF. Here the CDR3 DNA reads TGTGCCAGCAGTGAATTCAGGGCCGGGGAGCTGTTTTTT.

The chain is built from TRBV29-1 and TRBJ2-5, with 9 nucleotides matching TRBD1. CDR3 length: 14 amino acids. The V gene's germline CDR1 is SQVTM and CDR2 ANQGSEA. J was trimmed by 4 bases and V by 7 bases; bases with no gene match: 10. The CDR3 is CSAIQTGGVETQYF. For the CDR3, the DNA is TGCAGCGCTATACAAACAGGGGGCGTAGAGACCCAGTACTTC.

The V gene is TRBV3-1 (or the pseudogene TRBV3-2), the J gene TRBJ2-5; D remains ambiguous. Trimming took 8 bases from V and 5 from J, leaving 12 bases between them. CDR1 is LGHDT and CDR2 is YNNKEL in the germline V gene (reference sequence). This CDR3 is built from 12 residues. The CDR3 spells CASSESRETQYF. CDR3 nucleotide sequence: TGTGCCAGCTCGGAATCACGTGAGACCCAGTACTTC.

This clone showed up just once. The chain has TRBV5-6 and TRBJ2-1, with D possibly TRBD2 on 5 matching bases. The CDR3 spans 15 residues. V was clipped by 4 bases and J by 4 bases, with 15 bases between them. Germline V lookup: CDR1 SGHDT, CDR2 YYEEEE. In nucleotides, the CDR3 is TGTGCCAGCAGCCGGGGTGCGGGTCGATACAATGAGCAGTTCTTC. Protein: CASSRGAGRYNEQFF.

V is TRBV7-2 and J is TRBJ2-3; TRBD2 agrees at 7 bases. Germline lookup yields CDR1 SGHTA and CDR2 FQGNSA. With V trimmed by 1 base and J by 7 bases, 8 bases remained unmatched. The CDR3 has 15 amino acids. DNA for the CDR3: TGTGCCAGCAGCTTAGGGTTAGCGGGCACTAATACGCAGTATTTT. Translation gives CASSLGLAGTNTQYF.

About this clone: Other DNA sequences in the same sample also yield this CDR3. The rearrangement uses TRBV5-1 and TRBJ2-1, with D tentatively TRBD1 or TRBD2 (5 bases each). Between the trimmed V and J ends, which lost 0 bases and 0 bases, there was a span of 7 bases. In germline, CDR1 is SGHRS, CDR2 YFSETQ. The CDR3 extends over 15 amino acids. The CDR3 loop reads CASSLGGSSYNEQFF. For the CDR3, the DNA is TGCGCCAGCAGCTTGGGGGGGAGCTCCTACAATGAGCAGTTCTTC.

The chain couples TRBV18 to TRBJ1-2; 8 nucleotides align to TRBD1. After removal of 3 bases from V and 5 bases from J, the junction contained 5 bases not matched to a gene. Per the germline V gene, CDR1 is KGHSH and CDR2 is LQKENI. This CDR3 spans 14 amino acids. CDR3 bases: TGTGCCAGCTCACCCCCGACAGGGGCTTATGGCTACACCTTC. It encodes CASSPPTGAYGYTF.

The V call is TRBV18, the J call TRBJ2-1; D unclear. There are 14 residues in the CDR3. Trimming took off 3 bases at V and 4 bases at J, with 10 bases between the two ends. Germline loops: CDR1 KGHSH, CDR2 LQKENI. The CDR3 sequence is CASSPAARYNEQFF. The CDR3 bases are TGTGCCAGCTCACCCGCCGCCAGGTACAATGAGCAGTTCTTC.

The chain joins TRBV11-2 to TRBJ1-6; D may be TRBD1 (5 bases). The CDR3 totals 13 residues. V was pared by 3 bases and J by 10 bases, with 10 bases between. The V gene's germline CDR1 is SGHAT and CDR2 FQNNGV. CDR3 sequence (DNA): TGTGCCAGCAGCTTCGGCAGGGAGTCACCCCTCCACTTT. Protein sequence: CASSFGRESPLHF.

The chain recombines TRBV7-3 with TRBJ2-3; TRBD2 matches at 10 bases. Trimming took 1 base from V and 3 from J; bases not matched to a gene: 4. The CDR3 covers 16 residues. Germline CDR1 is SGHTA and CDR2 is FQGTGA. This CDR3 reads CASSLIASGRTDTQYF. The CDR3 DNA is TGTGCCAGCAGCTTAATCGCTAGCGGGAGAACAGATACGCAGTATTTT. Full variable domain (missing parts from reference TRBV7-3 and TRBJ2-3): GAGVSQTPSNKVTEKGKYVELRCDPISGHTALYWYRQSLGQGPEFLIYFQGTGAADDSGLPNDRFFAVRPEGSVSTLKIQRTERGDSAVYLCASSLIASGRTDTQYFGPGTRLTVL.

The CDR3 here is CASSVRDRDTQPQHF. The DNA of the CDR3 is TGTGCCAGCAGCGTTAGGGACAGGGATACTCAGCCCCAGCATTTT. This chain links TRBV21-1 with TRBJ1-5; the table's D call, TRBD1, was not checked against the DNA. TRBV21-1 is a documented pseudogene. CDR3 length equals 15 residues.

This chain connects TRBV9 to TRBJ1-3; 9 positions agree with TRBD1. There are 15 residues in the CDR3. The V and J ends lost 5 bases and 7 bases, in that order; junction bases with no gene match: 10. Germline V gene lookup returns CDR1 SGDLS and CDR2 YYNGEE. CDR3 protein: CASSFAGTGTNTIYF. For the CDR3, the DNA is TGTGCCAGCAGTTTCGCGGGGACAGGGACCAACACCATATATTTT.

This chain links TRBV14 with TRBJ1-4, with D possibly TRBD1 on 5 matching bases. This CDR3 is built from 17 residues. The V gene's germline CDR1 is SGHDN and CDR2 FVKESK. Between the trimmed V and J ends, which lost 5 bases and 0 bases, there was a span of 16 bases. The CDR3 coding sequence is TGTGCCAGCAGCGCTATCGGGACGGGTCCAACTAATGAAAAACTGTTTTTT. Amino acid sequence: CASSAIGTGPTNEKLFF.

The chain recombines TRBV29-1 with TRBJ1-1; the D is unclear. V was cut by 5 bases and J by 1 base, with 11 bases left in between. CDR1 and CDR2 (germline): SQVTM, ANQGSEA. CDR3 length: 13 residues. The CDR3 loop is CSVFPAPNTEAFF. For the CDR3, the DNA is TGCAGCGTTTTTCCGGCCCCGAACACTGAAGCTTTCTTT.

The chain has TRBV7-3 and TRBJ1-1, with TRBD1 matching over 9 bases. With V trimmed by 6 bases and J by 4 bases, 3 bases remained unmatched. CDR3 size: 13 residues. Per the germline V gene, CDR1 is SGHTA and CDR2 is FQGTGA. CDR3 in DNA: TGTGCCAGCAGTCAACAGGGGGCCACTGAAGCTTTCTTT. Amino acids: CASSQQGATEAFF.

CDR3 sequence reads: CSASSSGSSYEQYF. CDR3 DNA: TGCAGTGCTAGTTCTAGCGGTTCGTCCTACGAGCAGTACTTC. This chain joins TRBV20-1 and TRBJ2-7; 7 bases are shared with TRBD2. The CDR3 sequence is 14 residues long. The V and J ends lost 3 bases and 1 base, in that order; junction bases with no gene match: 6. Germline CDR1 DFQATT, CDR2 SNEGSKA (reference sequence).